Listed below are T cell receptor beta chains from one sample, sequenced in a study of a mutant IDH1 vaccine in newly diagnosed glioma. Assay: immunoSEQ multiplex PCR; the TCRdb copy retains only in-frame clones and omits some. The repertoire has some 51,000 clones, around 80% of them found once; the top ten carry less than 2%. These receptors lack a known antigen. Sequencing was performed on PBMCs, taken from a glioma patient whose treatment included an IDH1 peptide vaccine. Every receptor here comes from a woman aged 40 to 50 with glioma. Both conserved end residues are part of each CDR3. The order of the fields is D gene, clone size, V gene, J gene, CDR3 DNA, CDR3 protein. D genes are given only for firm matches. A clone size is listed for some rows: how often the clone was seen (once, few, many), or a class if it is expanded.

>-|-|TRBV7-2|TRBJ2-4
TGTGCCAGCAGCTTAGATAATGTCAAAAACATTCAGTACTTC
CASSLDNVKNIQYF
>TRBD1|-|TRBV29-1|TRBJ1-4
TGCAGCGTGCAAATCACAGGGGGCTTTGATGAAAAACTGTTTTTT
CSVQITGGFDEKLFF
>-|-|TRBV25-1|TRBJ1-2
TGTGCCAGCAAACACCGGGGCATGGGAGGCTACACCTTC
CASKHRGMGGYTF
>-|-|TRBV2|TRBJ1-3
TGTGCCAGCAGTATCTATGTGGACAAATCTGGAAACACCATATATTTT
CASSIYVDKSGNTIYF
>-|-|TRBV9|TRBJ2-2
TGTGCCAGCAGCGCCCGGGACCCCGGGGAGCTGTTTTTT
CASSARDPGELFF
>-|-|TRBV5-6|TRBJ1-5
TGTGCCAGCAGCTTGGGGAATCAGCCCCAGCATTTT
CASSLGNQPQHF
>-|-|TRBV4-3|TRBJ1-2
TGCGCCAGCAGCCAAGACACACAAGTTAACTATGGCTACACCTTC
CASSQDTQVNYGYTF
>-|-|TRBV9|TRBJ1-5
TGTGCCAGCAGCGTAGATAACGGGGGAGGCCAGCCCCAGCATTTT
CASSVDNGGGQPQHF
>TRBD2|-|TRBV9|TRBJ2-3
TGTGCCAGCAGCCAAAGCGGGGGGACAGATACGCAGTATTTT
CASSQSGGTDTQYF
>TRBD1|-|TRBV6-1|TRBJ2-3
TGTGCCAGCAGTGAAAAGGGACAGGGCAATACGCAGTATTTT
CASSEKGQGNTQYF
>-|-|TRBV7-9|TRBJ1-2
TGTGCCGTAGGTGATGGGGTGGATGGCTACACCTTC
CAVGDGVDGYTF
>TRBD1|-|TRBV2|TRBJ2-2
TGTGCCAGCAGTCCTCGACAGGGACGGGTCGGGGAGCTGTTTTTT
CASSPRQGRVGELFF
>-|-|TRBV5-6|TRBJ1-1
TGTGCCAGCAGCTTACCACAGGGAGGAGCTTTCTTT
CASSLPQGGAFF
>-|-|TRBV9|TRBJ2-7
TGTGCCAGCAGCGTAGGAGAGGGAAGCTACGAGCAGTACTTC
CASSVGEGSYEQYF
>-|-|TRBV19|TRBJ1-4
TGTGCCAGTAGTAATGGGATTCAAGAAAAACTGTTTTTT
CASSNGIQEKLFF
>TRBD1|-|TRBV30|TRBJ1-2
TGTGCCTGGGGGACAGGGCTTTATGGCTACACCTTC
CAWGTGLYGYTF
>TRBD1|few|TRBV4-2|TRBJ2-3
TGTGCCAGCAGCCCCGGGACAGGGGGGCTTCATACGCAGTATTTT
CASSPGTGGLHTQYF
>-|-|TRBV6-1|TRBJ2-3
TGTGCCAGCCAGGGACAAACCCTTAGCACAGATACGCAGTATTTT
CASQGQTLSTDTQYF
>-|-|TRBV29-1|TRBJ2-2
TGCAGCGTCCAAGGGGGAATTATCGGGGAGCTGTTTTTT
CSVQGGIIGELFF
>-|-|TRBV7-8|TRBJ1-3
TGTGCCAGCAGCTTCGATTTCGGCACTGGAAACACCATATATTTT
CASSFDFGTGNTIYF
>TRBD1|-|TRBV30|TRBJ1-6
TGTGCCTGGAGTGTAGATCGTGGGCGACAGGGGGTACACCTCCACTTT
CAWSVDRGRQGVHLHF
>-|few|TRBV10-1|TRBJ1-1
TGCGCCAGCTCTAGGACGAACACTGAAGCTTTCTTT
CASSRTNTEAFF
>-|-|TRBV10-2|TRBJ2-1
TGCGCCAGCAGTGAGCGGTCGGGGGAGCAGTTCTTC
CASSERSGEQFF